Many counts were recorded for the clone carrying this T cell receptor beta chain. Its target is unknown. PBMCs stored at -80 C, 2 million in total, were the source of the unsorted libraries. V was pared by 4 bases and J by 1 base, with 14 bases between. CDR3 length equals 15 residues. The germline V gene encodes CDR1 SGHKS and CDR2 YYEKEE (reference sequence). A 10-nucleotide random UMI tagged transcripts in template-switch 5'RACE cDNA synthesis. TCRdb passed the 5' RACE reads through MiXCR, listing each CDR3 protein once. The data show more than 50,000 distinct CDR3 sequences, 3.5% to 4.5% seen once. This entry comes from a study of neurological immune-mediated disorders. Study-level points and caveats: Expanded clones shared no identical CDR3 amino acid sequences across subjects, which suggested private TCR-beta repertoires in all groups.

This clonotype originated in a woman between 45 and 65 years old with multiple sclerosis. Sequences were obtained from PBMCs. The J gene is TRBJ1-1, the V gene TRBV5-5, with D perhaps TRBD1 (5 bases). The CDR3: CASSPLGGGNTEAFF. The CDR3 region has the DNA TGTGCCAGCAGCCCCCTGGGCGGGGGGAACACTGAAGCTTTCTTT. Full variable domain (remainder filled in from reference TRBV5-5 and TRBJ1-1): DAGVTQSPTHLIKTRGQQVTLRCSPISGHKSVSWYQQVLGQGPQFIFQYYEKEERGRGNFPDRFSARQFPNYSSELNVNALLLGDSALYLCASSPLGGGNTEAFFGQGTRLTVV.